A selection of T cell receptor beta chains follows, all from one sample in a study of blood T cell repertoires in COVID-19. Sequenced by immunoSEQ multiplex PCR; TCRdb stores in-frame clones only, minus some. Of under 200,000 clones detected, 87% appear once; the ten largest clones hold over 7%. The sequencing input was PBMCs or T cells enriched from blood (not recorded which). These receptors all come from a woman between 50 and 59 years old who had recovered from COVID-19. CDR3s include the opening cysteine and the closing phenylalanine or tryptophan. The D gene is left open where the match is weak.

v_call: TRBV4-3; d_call: -; j_call: TRBJ2-7; cdr3_nt: TGCGCCAGCAGCCAAGAACAGGAAGGGGAGCAGTACTTC; cdr3_aa: CASSQEQEGEQYF
v_call: TRBV12-3/TRBV12-4; d_call: -; j_call: TRBJ1-1; cdr3_nt: TGTGCCAGCAGCAATCAGGGGTACACTGAAGCTTTCTTT; cdr3_aa: CASSNQGYTEAFF
v_call: TRBV10-3; d_call: TRBD1; j_call: TRBJ2-3; cdr3_nt: TGTGCCATCGGATCCGGGACAGGGGGCACAGATACGCAGTATTTT; cdr3_aa: CAIGSGTGGTDTQYF
v_call: TRBV7-9; d_call: TRBD1; j_call: TRBJ2-7; cdr3_nt: TGTGCCAGCAACCCCTCCGGGACAGGACTGCGGGAGCAGTACTTC; cdr3_aa: CASNPSGTGLREQYF
v_call: TRBV7-2; d_call: TRBD2; j_call: TRBJ2-1; cdr3_nt: TGTGCCAGCAGGACGACTAGCGGGTTCAATGAGCAGTTCTTC; cdr3_aa: CASRTTSGFNEQFF
v_call: TRBV19; d_call: TRBD2; j_call: TRBJ2-1; cdr3_nt: TGTGCCAGTAGTATCCGCGGGACTAGCGGGAGCGGGGGTGAGCAGTTCTTC; cdr3_aa: CASSIRGTSGSGGEQFF
v_call: TRBV27; d_call: -; j_call: TRBJ2-7; cdr3_nt: TGTGCCACCATGGGAACACTAGGCGCGTATTCCTCCTACGAGCAGTACTTC; cdr3_aa: CATMGTLGAYSSYEQYF
v_call: TRBV7-9; d_call: -; j_call: TRBJ2-3; cdr3_nt: TGTGCCAGCAGCGTCGCGCTAGCAGCTAGCACAGATACGCAGTATTTT; cdr3_aa: CASSVALAASTDTQYF
v_call: TRBV27; d_call: TRBD1; j_call: TRBJ1-1; cdr3_nt: TGTGCCAGCAAACCCCAGGGGGGTTCTGAAGCTTTCTTT; cdr3_aa: CASKPQGGSEAFF
v_call: TRBV6-5; d_call: TRBD2; j_call: TRBJ2-7; cdr3_nt: TGTGCCAGCACCCCGGGACTAGCCTACGAGCAGTACTTC; cdr3_aa: CASTPGLAYEQYF
v_call: TRBV28; d_call: TRBD2; j_call: TRBJ2-2; cdr3_nt: TGTGCCAGCGGCGGGGGACTCGTCTCCGGGGAGCTGTTTTTT; cdr3_aa: CASGGGLVSGELFF
v_call: TRBV6-5; d_call: TRBD1; j_call: TRBJ1-1; cdr3_nt: TGTGCCAGCAGTTACTCGAGGGACAGGGTGAACACTGAAGCTTTCTTT; cdr3_aa: CASSYSRDRVNTEAFF
v_call: TRBV4-2; d_call: TRBD1; j_call: TRBJ2-1; cdr3_nt: TGTGCCAGCAGCCTCCGAGCCGGGACAGATAGGAATGAGCAGTTCTTC; cdr3_aa: CASSLRAGTDRNEQFF
v_call: TRBV5-1; d_call: -; j_call: TRBJ1-1; cdr3_nt: TGCGCCAGCAGCTTCGGGTTAAGTGAAGCTTTCTTT; cdr3_aa: CASSFGLSEAFF
v_call: TRBV4-2; d_call: TRBD2; j_call: TRBJ2-1; cdr3_nt: TGTGCCAGCAGCCAAGACCGGTACCCTAGCGGTCAGGTCAATGAGCAGTTCTTC; cdr3_aa: CASSQDRYPSGQVNEQFF
v_call: TRBV5-1; d_call: TRBD2; j_call: TRBJ2-5; cdr3_nt: TGCGCCAGCAGCTCCGGGACTAGTTCAGAGACCCAGTACTTC; cdr3_aa: CASSSGTSSETQYF
v_call: TRBV5-1; d_call: TRBD2; j_call: TRBJ2-3; cdr3_nt: TGCGCCAGCAGCTTGGCGGTTGGTAGCGGGAGCCCAGATACGCAGTATTTT; cdr3_aa: CASSLAVGSGSPDTQYF
v_call: TRBV4-1; d_call: TRBD2; j_call: TRBJ2-3; cdr3_nt: TGCGCCAGCAGCCAACAAAAACTAGCGGGAGGGCGCACAGATACGCAGTATTTT; cdr3_aa: CASSQQKLAGGRTDTQYF
v_call: TRBV3-1/TRBV3-2; d_call: -; j_call: TRBJ2-2; cdr3_nt: TGTGCCAGCAGCCAAGCGGGAGCCGGGGAGCTGTTTTTT; cdr3_aa: CASSQAGAGELFF
v_call: TRBV5-5; d_call: -; j_call: TRBJ1-1; cdr3_nt: TGTGCCAGCAGCTTGGGCCAGGGCAGCACTGAAGCTTTCTTT; cdr3_aa: CASSLGQGSTEAFF
v_call: TRBV4-2; d_call: TRBD2; j_call: TRBJ2-3; cdr3_nt: TGTGCCAGCAGTCGGATGAGCGGGGAGTGGAGCACAGATACGCAGTATTTT; cdr3_aa: CASSRMSGEWSTDTQYF
v_call: TRBV6-5; d_call: -; j_call: TRBJ2-7; cdr3_nt: TGTGCCAGCTCTAGTAATCGCGACGAGCAGTACTTC; cdr3_aa: CASSSNRDEQYF
v_call: TRBV18; d_call: TRBD1; j_call: TRBJ2-1; cdr3_nt: TGTGCCAGCTCACCTCAGGACAGGGCCTACAATGAGCAGTTCTTC; cdr3_aa: CASSPQDRAYNEQFF
v_call: TRBV11-3; d_call: TRBD1; j_call: TRBJ2-7; cdr3_nt: TGTGCCAGCAGCTTAGGACAGGGGGCGATGTACGAGCAGTACTTC; cdr3_aa: CASSLGQGAMYEQYF
v_call: TRBV15; d_call: TRBD1; j_call: TRBJ2-7; cdr3_nt: TGTGCCTCCTCGACAGGGGAGATGACCGAGCAGTACTTC; cdr3_aa: CASSTGEMTEQYF
v_call: TRBV21-1; d_call: -; j_call: TRBJ2-5; cdr3_nt: TGTGCCAGCAGCAAAGTGGGCCTGGGGCTAGCGGGAGTTGAGACCCAGTACTTC; cdr3_aa: CASSKVGLGLAGVETQYF
v_call: TRBV30; d_call: -; j_call: TRBJ1-1; cdr3_nt: TGTGCCTGGAGCCACAGACCGAACACTGAAGCTTTCTTT; cdr3_aa: CAWSHRPNTEAFF